This TCR beta chain was sequenced for a study of response to subunit inactivated influenza vaccine. TCRdb re-called the RT-PCR reads with MiXCR, one entry per CDR3 protein. The data show about 520,000 distinct CDR3 sequences, around 7.7% seen once. In its sample, this clonotype was seen many times. Its antigen is unknown. General study results and limits: The authors offered the suggestion that each seasonal influenza vaccination recruits few new T cells.

The source of this sequence is a man aged 50 to 75 who received an inactivated influenza vaccine. Sequencing was performed on PBMCs from blood, taken about 23 months after vaccination.

CDR3 protein: CASSLGRTEYGYTF. CDR3 in DNA: TGTGCCAGCAGCTTAGGGAGGACAGAGTATGGCTACACCTTC. The gene calls are TRBV7-2 and TRBJ1-2; D might be TRBD1 (6 bases). V was trimmed by 1 base and J by 5 bases, leaving 11 bases between them. Germline V gene sequence: CDR1 SGHTA, CDR2 FQGNSA. The CDR3 consists of 14 residues. Full variable domain (outside the CDR3, taken from reference TRBV7-2 and TRBJ1-2): GAGVSQSPSNKVTEKGKDVELRCDPISGHTALYWYRQSLGQGLEFLIYFQGNSAPDKSGLPSDRFSAERTGGSVSTLTIQRTQQEDSAVYLCASSLGRTEYGYTFGSGTRLTVV.